This TCR beta chain was observed in a study of blood T cells in healthy people across ages. General study findings and limits: Unknown CMV status may confound age-related changes in expanded clones.

A minimum of 5.5 micrograms of total RNA was extracted per sample. The CDR3 consists of 15 residues. Trimming shortened V by 5 bases and J by 4 bases, and 14 bases separated the two germline ends. This clonotype has just a few counts. Its antigen remains unidentified. It was with a sample-barcoded 5' primer and a J-beta primer mix that a second PCR of about 7 to 12 cycles was run. TCRdb ran MiXCR on the 5' RACE reads and lists one entry per CDR3 protein. The sample records some 1.4 million distinct CDR3 sequences, 35% to 45% being singletons. The chain carries TRBV12-3 or TRBV12-4 and TRBJ1-4, with no clear D. This TCR was recovered from a woman between 18 and 30 years old in good health. Sequenced sample: blood. The CDR3 nucleotides are TGTGCCAGCAGTCTTTGGGGTGGGAATAATGAAAAACTGTTTTTT. Its translation is CASSLWGGNNEKLFF.